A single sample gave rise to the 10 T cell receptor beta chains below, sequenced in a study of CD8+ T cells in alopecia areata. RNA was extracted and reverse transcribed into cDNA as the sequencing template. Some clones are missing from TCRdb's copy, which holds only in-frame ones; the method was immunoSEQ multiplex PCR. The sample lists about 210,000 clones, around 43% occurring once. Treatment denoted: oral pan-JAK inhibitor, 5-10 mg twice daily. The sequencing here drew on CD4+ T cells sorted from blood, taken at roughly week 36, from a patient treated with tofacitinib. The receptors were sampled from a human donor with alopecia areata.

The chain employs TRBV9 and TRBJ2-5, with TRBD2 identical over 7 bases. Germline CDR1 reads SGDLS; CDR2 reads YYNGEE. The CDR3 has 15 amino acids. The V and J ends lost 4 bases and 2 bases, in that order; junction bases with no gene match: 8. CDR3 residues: CASSSQASGQETQYF. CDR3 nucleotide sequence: TGTGCCAGCAGCTCTCAAGCTAGCGGACAAGAGACCCAGTACTTC. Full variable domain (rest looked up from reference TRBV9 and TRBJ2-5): DSGVTQTPKHLITATGQRVTLRCSPRSGDLSVYWYQQSLDQGLQFLIQYYNGEERAKGNILERFSAQQFPDLHSELNLSSLELGDSALYFCASSSQASGQETQYFGPGTRLLVL.

The CDR3 protein is CASSQDYPSQETQYF. The CDR3 coding sequence is TGCGCCAGCAGCCAGGATTACCCTAGCCAGGAGACCCAGTACTTC. This rearrangement joins TRBV4-3 to TRBJ2-5; possibly TRBD2 for D (5 bases). CDR3 length: 15 amino acids. Germline CDR1 is LGHNA and CDR2 is YSLEER. Trimming left V 3 bases short and J 5 bases short, with 16 bases between.

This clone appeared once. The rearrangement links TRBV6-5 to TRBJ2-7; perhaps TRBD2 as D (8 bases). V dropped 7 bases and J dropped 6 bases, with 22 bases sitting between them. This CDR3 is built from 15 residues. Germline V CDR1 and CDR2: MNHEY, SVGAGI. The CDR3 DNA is TGTGCCAGCATCCCACCGGGAGGGACAGCCTCCGAGCAGTACTTC. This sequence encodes CASIPPGGTASEQYF.

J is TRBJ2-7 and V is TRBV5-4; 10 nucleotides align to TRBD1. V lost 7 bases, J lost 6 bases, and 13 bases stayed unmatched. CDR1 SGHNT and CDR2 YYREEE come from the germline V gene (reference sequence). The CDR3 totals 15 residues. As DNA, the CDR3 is TGTGCCAGCTGCCCAACACGGGGGACAGGGGCCGAGCAGTACTTC. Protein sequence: CASCPTRGTGAEQYF.

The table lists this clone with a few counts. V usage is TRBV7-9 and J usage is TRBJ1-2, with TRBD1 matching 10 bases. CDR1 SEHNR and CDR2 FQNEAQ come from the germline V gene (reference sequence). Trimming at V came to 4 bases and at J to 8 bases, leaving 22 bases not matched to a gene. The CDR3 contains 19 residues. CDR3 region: CASSSTPFGTGVSRGGYTF. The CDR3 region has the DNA TGTGCCAGCAGCTCCACGCCTTTTGGGACAGGGGTATCGCGTGGGGGCTACACCTTC. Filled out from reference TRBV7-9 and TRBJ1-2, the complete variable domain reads DTGVSQNPRHKITKRGQNVTFRCDPISEHNRLYWYRQTLGQGPEFLTYFQNEAQLEKSRLLSDRFSAERPKGSFSTLEIQRTEQGDSAMYLCASSSTPFGTGVSRGGYTFGSGTRLTVV.

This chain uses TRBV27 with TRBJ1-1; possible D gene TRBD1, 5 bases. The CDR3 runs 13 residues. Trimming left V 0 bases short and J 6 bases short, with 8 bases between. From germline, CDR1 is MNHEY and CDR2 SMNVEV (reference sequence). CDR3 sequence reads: CASSLSRGAEAFF. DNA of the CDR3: TGTGCCAGCAGTTTATCGAGGGGCGCTGAAGCTTTCTTT.

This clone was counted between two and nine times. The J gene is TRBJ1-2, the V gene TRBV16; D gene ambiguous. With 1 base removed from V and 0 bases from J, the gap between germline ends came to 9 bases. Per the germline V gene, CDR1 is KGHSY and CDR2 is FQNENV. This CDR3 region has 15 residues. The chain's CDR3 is CASSQWGGPNYGYTF. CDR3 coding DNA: TGTGCCAGCAGCCAATGGGGAGGACCTAACTATGGCTACACCTTC.

For the CDR3, the DNA is TGTGCCTGGAGTACTGATTCGCGAAACACCATATATTTT. Its protein product is CAWSTDSRNTIYF. The chain is built from TRBV30 and TRBJ1-3; no definite D call. The CDR3 totals 13 residues. Trimming removed 2 bases from V and 5 bases from J, with 10 bases in between. Germline lookup yields CDR1 GTSNPN and CDR2 SVGIG (reference sequence).

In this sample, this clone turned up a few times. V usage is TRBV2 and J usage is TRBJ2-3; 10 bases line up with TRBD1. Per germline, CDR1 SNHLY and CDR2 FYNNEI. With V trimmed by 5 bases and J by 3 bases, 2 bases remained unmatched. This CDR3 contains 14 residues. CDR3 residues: CASSLGQGTDTQYF. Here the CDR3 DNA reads TGTGCCAGCAGTCTGGGACAGGGGACAGATACGCAGTATTTT.

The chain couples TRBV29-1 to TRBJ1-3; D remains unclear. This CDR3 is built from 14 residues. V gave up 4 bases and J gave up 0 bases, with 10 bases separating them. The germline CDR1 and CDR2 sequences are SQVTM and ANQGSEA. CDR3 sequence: CSVAGLNSGNTIYF. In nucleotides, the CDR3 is TGCAGCGTTGCCGGACTCAACTCTGGAAACACCATATATTTT. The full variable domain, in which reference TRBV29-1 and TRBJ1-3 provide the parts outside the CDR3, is SAVISQKPSRDICQRGTSLTIQCQVDSQVTMMFWYRQQPGQSLTLIATANQGSEATYESGFVIDKFPISRPNLTFSTLTVSNMSPEDSSIYLCSVAGLNSGNTIYFGEGSWLTVV.